This TCR beta chain appears in the sequencing data of a study of blood T cell repertoires in COVID-19. Here immunoSEQ multiplex PCR was the method, and the copy in TCRdb shows in-frame clones only, minus some. The sample has approximately 240,000 clones, less than 90% seen once; the top ten hold 15% to 20%. V lost 4 bases, J lost 4 bases, and 13 bases stayed unmatched. CDR1 is MGHDK and CDR2 is SYGVNS in the germline V gene. The CDR3 runs to 17 residues. The sample comprised peripheral blood. This clonotype was obtained from a woman aged 80 or over with active or convalescent COVID-19. The V gene is TRBV25-1, the J gene TRBJ2-1; 7 bases line up with TRBD2. The CDR3, as DNA: TGTGCCAGCAGTGGGGCCCCGGGTCGGGAGGATTACAATGAGCAGTTCTTC. Protein: CASSGAPGREDYNEQFF.